The T cell receptor (beta chain) under discussion was sequenced for a study of PD-1 blockade in classical Hodgkin lymphoma. Sample time point: newly diagnosed, previously untreated cHL patient sample. By magnetic negative selection, CD8+ T cells were isolated from the thawed PBMCs. The authors used newly diagnosed, untreated classical Hodgkin lymphoma PBMCs as comparison. In this sample, this clone turned up once. V lost 1 base, J lost 6 bases, and 4 bases stayed unmatched. Germline V CDR1 and CDR2: SGHTA, FQGNSA. The CDR3 loop spans 15 amino acids. Sequencing used immunoSEQ multiplex PCR; TCRdb keeps in-frame clones, though not all of them. The sample has about 2,400 clones; over 65% are singletons.

Sequenced sample: CD8+ T cells from blood. The chain couples TRBV7-2 to TRBJ2-2; 8 bases align to TRBD2. The TCR originated in a human donor with classical Hodgkin lymphoma. CDR3 coding DNA: TGTGCCAGCAGCTTAGAACGGGGGGGCGCCGGGGAGCTGTTTTTT. This codes for CASSLERGGAGELFF.